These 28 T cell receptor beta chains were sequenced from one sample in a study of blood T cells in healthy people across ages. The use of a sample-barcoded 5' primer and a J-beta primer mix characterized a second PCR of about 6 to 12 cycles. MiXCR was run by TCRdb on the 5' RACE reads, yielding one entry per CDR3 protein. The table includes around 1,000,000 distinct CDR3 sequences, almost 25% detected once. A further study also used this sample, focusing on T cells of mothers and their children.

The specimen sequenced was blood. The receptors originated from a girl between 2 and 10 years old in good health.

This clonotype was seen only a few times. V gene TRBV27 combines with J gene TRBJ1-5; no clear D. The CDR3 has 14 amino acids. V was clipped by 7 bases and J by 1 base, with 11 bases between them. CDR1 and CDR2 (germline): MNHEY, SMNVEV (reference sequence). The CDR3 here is CASTFSGSNQPQHF. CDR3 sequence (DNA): TGTGCCAGCACCTTCTCGGGGAGCAATCAGCCCCAGCATTTT.

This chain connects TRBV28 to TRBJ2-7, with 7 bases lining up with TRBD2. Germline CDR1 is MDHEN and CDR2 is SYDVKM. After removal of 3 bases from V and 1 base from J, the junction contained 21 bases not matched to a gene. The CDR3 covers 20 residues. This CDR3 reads CASSFVFGDLMASGSYEQYF. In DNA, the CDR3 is TGTGCCAGCAGTTTCGTTTTCGGGGATTTGATGGCTAGCGGATCCTACGAGCAGTACTTC.

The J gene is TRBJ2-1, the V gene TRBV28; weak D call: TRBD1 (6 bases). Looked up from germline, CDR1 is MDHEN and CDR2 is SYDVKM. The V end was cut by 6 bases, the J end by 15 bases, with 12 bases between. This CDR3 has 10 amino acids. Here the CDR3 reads CASRSDRMFF. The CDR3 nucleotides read TGTGCCAGCAGGTCTGACAGGATGTTCTTC.

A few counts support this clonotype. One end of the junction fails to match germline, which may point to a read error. CDR3 DNA: TGTGCCAGCAGTGGGGCGGACAAGGGGTTAGATGAGCAGTCCTTC. Protein product: CASSGADKGLDEQSF. The V and J genes are TRBV25-1 and TRBJ2-1; weak D call: TRBD1 (5 bases). The CDR3 has 15 amino acids. Germline CDR1 reads MGHDK; CDR2 reads SYGVNS.

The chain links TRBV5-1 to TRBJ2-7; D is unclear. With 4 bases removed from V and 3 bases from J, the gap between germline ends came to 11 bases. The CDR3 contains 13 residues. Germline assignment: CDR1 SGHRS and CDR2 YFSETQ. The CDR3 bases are TGCGCCAGCAGCGGAACCAACTACTACGAGCAGTACTTC. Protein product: CASSGTNYYEQYF.

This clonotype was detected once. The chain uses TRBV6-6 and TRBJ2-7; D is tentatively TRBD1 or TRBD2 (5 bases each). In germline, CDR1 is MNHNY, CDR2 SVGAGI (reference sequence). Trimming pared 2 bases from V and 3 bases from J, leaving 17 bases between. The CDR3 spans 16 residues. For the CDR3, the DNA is TGTGCCAGCAGTTACACCCTCGCGACAGAGGGCTACGAGCAGTACTTC. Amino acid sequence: CASSYTLATEGYEQYF.

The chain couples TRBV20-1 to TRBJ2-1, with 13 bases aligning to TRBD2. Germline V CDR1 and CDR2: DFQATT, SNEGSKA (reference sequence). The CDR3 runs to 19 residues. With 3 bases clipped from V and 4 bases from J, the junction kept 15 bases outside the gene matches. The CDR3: CSASNGLAGVTPRYNEQFF. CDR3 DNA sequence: TGCAGTGCTAGTAACGGACTAGCGGGAGTCACTCCCCGTTACAATGAGCAGTTCTTC.

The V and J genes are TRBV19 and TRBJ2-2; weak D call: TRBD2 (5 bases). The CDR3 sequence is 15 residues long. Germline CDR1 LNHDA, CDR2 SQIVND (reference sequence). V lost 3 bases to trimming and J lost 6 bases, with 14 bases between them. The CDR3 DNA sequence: TGTGCCAGTAGTATTCATCTTGGAGGCCCCGGGGAGCTGTTTTTT. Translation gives CASSIHLGGPGELFF.

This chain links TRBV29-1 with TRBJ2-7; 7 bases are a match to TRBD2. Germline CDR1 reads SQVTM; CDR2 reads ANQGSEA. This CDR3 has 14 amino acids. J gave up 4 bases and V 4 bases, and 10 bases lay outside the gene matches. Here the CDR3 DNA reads TGCAGCGTTGTCTTAGGGACTAAAAGATACGAGCAGTACTTC. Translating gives CSVVLGTKRYEQYF.

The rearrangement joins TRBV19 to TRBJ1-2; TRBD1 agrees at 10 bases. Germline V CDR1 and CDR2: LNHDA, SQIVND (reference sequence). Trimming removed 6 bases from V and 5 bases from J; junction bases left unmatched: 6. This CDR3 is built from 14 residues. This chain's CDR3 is CASRSGQGRYGYTF. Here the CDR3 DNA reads TGTGCCAGTAGGTCGGGACAGGGGAGGTATGGCTACACCTTC.

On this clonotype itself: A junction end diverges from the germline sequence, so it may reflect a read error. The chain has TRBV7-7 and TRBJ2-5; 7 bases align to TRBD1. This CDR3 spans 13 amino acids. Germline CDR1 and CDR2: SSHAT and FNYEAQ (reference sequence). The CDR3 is CASTNRGQETQYF. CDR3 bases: TGTGCTAGCACCAACAGGGGTCAAGAGACCCAGTACTTC.

The CDR3 sequence is CSVGGVGEQFF. CDR3 sequence (DNA): TGCAGCGTTGGGGGGGTCGGGGAGCAGTTCTTC. The chain is built from TRBV29-1 and TRBJ2-1; weak D call: TRBD2 (6 bases). This CDR3 is 11 amino acids long. Per germline, CDR1 SQVTM and CDR2 ANQGSEA. Trimming removed 4 bases from V and 10 bases from J, with 11 bases in between.

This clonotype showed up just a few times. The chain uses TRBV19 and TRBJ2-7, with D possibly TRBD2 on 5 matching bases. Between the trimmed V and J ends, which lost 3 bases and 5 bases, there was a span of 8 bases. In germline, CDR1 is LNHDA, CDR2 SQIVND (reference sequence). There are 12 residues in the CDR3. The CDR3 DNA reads TGTGCCAGTAGTATCGGAGGAAACGAGCAGTACTTC. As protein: CASSIGGNEQYF.

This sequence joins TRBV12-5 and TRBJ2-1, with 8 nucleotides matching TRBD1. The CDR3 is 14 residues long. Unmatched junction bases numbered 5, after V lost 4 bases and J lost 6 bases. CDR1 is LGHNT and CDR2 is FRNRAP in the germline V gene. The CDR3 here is CASGSGGTSNEQFF. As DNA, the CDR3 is TGTGCTAGTGGTTCAGGGGGCACTAGCAATGAGCAGTTCTTC.

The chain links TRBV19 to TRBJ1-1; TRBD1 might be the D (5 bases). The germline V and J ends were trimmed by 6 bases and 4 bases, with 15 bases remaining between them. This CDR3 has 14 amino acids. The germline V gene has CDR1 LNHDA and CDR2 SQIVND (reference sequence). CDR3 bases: TGTGCCAGTAGCACACCGGAGGGGCTCACTGAAGCTTTCTTT. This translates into CASSTPEGLTEAFF.

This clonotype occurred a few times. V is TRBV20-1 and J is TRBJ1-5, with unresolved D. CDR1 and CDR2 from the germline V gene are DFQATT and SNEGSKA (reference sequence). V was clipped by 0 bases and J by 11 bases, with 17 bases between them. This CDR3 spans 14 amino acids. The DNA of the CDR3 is TGCAGTGCTAGAGATACCGGGAACTCATGGGCCCAGCATTTT. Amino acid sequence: CSARDTGNSWAQHF.

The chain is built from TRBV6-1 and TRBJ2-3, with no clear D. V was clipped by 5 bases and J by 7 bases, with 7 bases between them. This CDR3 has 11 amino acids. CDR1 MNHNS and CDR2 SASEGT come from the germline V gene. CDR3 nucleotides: TGTGCCAGCAGTTCTGACAATACGCAGTATTTT. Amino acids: CASSSDNTQYF.

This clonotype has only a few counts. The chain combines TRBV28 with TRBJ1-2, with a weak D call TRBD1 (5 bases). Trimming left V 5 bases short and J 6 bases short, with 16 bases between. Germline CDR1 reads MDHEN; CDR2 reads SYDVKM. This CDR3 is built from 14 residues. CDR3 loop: CASSLLPRVHGYTF. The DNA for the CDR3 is TGTGCCAGCAGTCTCCTCCCCAGGGTACATGGCTACACCTTC.

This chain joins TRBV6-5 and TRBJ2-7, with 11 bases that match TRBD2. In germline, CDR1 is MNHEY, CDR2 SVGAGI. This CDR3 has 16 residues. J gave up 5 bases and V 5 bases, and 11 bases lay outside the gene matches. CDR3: CASSPITTSGNDEQYF. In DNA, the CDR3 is TGTGCCAGCAGTCCGATAACGACTAGCGGGAATGACGAGCAGTACTTC.

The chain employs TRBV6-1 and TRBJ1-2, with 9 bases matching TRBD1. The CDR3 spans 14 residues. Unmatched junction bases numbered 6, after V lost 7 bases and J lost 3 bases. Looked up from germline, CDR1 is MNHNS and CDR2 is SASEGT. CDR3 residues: CASKQTGGDYGYTF. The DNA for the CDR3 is TGTGCCAGCAAACAAACAGGGGGCGACTATGGCTACACCTTC.

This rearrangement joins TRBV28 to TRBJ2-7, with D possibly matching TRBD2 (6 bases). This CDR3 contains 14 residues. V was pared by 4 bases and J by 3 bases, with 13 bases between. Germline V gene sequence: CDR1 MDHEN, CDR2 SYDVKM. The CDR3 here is CASSSEGLGYEQYF. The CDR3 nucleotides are TGTGCCAGCAGTTCAGAGGGACTGGGCTACGAGCAGTACTTC.

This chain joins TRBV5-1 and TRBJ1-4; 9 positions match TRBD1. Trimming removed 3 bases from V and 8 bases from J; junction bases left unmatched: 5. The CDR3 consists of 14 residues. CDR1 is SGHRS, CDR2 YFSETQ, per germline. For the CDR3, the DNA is TGCGCCAGCAGCTCCAGACAGGGGGTGGAAAAACTGTTTTTT. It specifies CASSSRQGVEKLFF. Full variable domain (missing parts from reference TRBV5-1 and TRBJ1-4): KAGVTQTPRYLIKTRGQQVTLSCSPISGHRSVSWYQQTPGQGLQFLFEYFSETQRNKGNFPGRFSGRQFSNSRSEMNVSTLELGDSALYLCASSSRQGVEKLFFGSGTQLSVL.

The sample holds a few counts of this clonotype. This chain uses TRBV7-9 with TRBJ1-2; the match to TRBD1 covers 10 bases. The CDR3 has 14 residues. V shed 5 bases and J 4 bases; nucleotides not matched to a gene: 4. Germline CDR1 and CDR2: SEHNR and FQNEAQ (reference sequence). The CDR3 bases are TGTGCCAGCAGCGCCGGGACAGGGGCCTATGGCTACACCTTC. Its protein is CASSAGTGAYGYTF.

The CDR3 sequence: CATSSLAGPAYNEQFF. The CDR3 nucleotides read TGTGCCACCAGCAGTTTAGCGGGTCCTGCCTACAATGAGCAGTTCTTC. The chain carries TRBV15 and TRBJ2-1; 7 nucleotides align to TRBD2. CDR1 and CDR2 from the germline V gene are LNHNV and YYDKDF (reference sequence). V lost 3 bases to trimming and J lost 2 bases; unmatched junction nucleotides: 7. CDR3 length: 16 amino acids. The full variable domain, completed using reference TRBV15 and TRBJ2-1, is DAMVIQNPRYQVTQFGKPVTLSCSQTLNHNVMYWYQQKSSQAPKLLFHYYDKDFNNEADTPDNFQSRRPNTSFCFLDIRSPGLGDTAMYLCATSSLAGPAYNEQFFGPGTRLTVL.

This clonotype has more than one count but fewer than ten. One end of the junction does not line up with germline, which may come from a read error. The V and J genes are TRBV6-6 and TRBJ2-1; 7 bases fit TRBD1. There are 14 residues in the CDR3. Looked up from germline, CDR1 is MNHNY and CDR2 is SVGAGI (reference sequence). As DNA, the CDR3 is TGTGCCAGCAGTTGGGAACAGGGGTCGTTTGAGCAGCTCTTC. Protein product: CASSWEQGSFEQLF.

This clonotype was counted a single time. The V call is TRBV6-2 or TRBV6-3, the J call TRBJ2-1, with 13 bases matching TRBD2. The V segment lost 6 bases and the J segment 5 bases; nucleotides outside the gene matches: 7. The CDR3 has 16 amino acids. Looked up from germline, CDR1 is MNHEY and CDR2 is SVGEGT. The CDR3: CASSRGLAGVDNEQFF. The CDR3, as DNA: TGTGCCAGCAGCCGTGGACTAGCGGGAGTTGACAATGAGCAGTTCTTC.

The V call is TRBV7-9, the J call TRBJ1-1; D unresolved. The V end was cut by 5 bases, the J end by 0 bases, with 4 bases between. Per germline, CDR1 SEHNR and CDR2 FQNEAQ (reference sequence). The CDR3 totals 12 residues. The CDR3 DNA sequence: TGTGCCAGCAGCGCGATGAACACTGAAGCTTTCTTT. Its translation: CASSAMNTEAFF.

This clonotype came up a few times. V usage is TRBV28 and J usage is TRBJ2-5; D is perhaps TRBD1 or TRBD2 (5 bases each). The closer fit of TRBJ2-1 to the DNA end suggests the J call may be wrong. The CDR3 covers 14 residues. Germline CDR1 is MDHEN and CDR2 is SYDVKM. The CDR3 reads CASRMPGPVNEQFF. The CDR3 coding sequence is TGTGCCAGCAGGATGCCGGGACCTGTCAATGAGCAGTTCTTC.